The 20 T cell receptor beta chains in this list originate from one sample, sequenced in a study of control samples from healthy donors and cancer patients. Data came from immunoSEQ multiplex PCR; TCRdb stores just in-frame clones and leaves some out. The data show roughly 100,000 clones, about 90% seen once. What was sequenced was blood. The receptor set was obtained from a woman under 30 in good health.

The CDR3 is CAISEGTANYGYTF. The CDR3, as DNA: TGTGCCATCAGTGAAGGGACGGCAAACTATGGCTACACCTTC. The gene calls are TRBV10-3 and TRBJ1-2, with a tentative D call TRBD1 (5 bases). Germline values: CDR1 ENHRY, CDR2 SYGVKD. The V and J ends lost 3 bases and 2 bases respectively, with 10 bases between them. There are 14 residues in the CDR3.

The V and J genes are TRBV28 and TRBJ1-4; the D is unclear. The V gene lost 6 bases and the J gene lost 8 bases, with 7 bases spanning the gap. Germline V CDR1 and CDR2: MDHEN, SYDVKM. The CDR3 spans 11 residues. CDR3 nucleotide sequence: TGTGCCAGCAGGACGAGAGAAAAACTGTTTTTT. Its protein product is CASRTREKLFF.

The chain carries TRBV24-1 and TRBJ1-2; D possibly corresponds to TRBD1 (5 bases). Looked up from germline, CDR1 is KGHDR and CDR2 is SFDVKD. V lost 6 bases and J lost 4, with 11 bases in between. The CDR3 extends over 13 amino acids. The CDR3 DNA reads TGTGCCACCAGTAACCGGGACGGCTATGGCTACACCTTC. Protein sequence: CATSNRDGYGYTF.

This clone was detected only once. V usage is TRBV6-5 and J usage is TRBJ2-3, with 8 bases matching TRBD1. V was clipped by 8 bases and J by 2 bases; unmatched bases: 9. This CDR3 region has 15 residues. In germline, CDR1 is MNHEY, CDR2 SVGAGI. CDR3 nucleotides: TGTGCCAGCGTCCTGGACAGGGCCTTCACAGATACGCAGTATTTT. Translating gives CASVLDRAFTDTQYF.

V usage is TRBV6-1 and J usage is TRBJ1-3; D may be TRBD1 (5 bases). The germline gives CDR1 MNHNS, CDR2 SASEGT. V lost 0 bases, J lost 4 bases, and 10 bases lay in between. This CDR3 contains 15 residues. The CDR3 DNA reads as TGTGCCAGCAGTGAAGCGCCAGGGAGCGGAAACACCATATATTTT. Its protein is CASSEAPGSGNTIYF.

The V and J genes are TRBV5-1 and TRBJ2-1; 7 nucleotides match TRBD2. This CDR3 has 16 residues. With V trimmed by 3 bases and J by 4 bases, 10 bases remained unmatched. Germline V gives CDR1 SGHRS, CDR2 YFSETQ. CDR3 in amino acids: CASSSQVGGDYNEQFF. In DNA, the CDR3 is TGCGCCAGCAGCTCCCAGGTGGGAGGGGATTACAATGAGCAGTTCTTC.

The chain uses TRBV24-1 and TRBJ1-5, with 12 bases matching TRBD1. The CDR3 totals 19 residues. Germline V lookup: CDR1 KGHDR, CDR2 SFDVKD. V was clipped by 4 bases and J by 1 base; unmatched bases: 10. The CDR3 DNA follows: TGTGCCACCAGTGACACCGGGACAGGGGGCGAAAGGAGCAATCAGCCCCAGCATTTT. Residues: CATSDTGTGGERSNQPQHF.

The chain is built from TRBV19 and TRBJ2-1; either TRBD1 or TRBD2 may fit D (6 bases each). CDR1 and CDR2 (germline): LNHDA, SQIVND (reference sequence). Deletions cut 3 bases from V and 7 bases from J, with 19 bases between. The CDR3 runs 16 residues. The CDR3 DNA reads TGTGCCAGTAGTATGAATTTTGGGGGGCAGAAAAATGAGCAGTTCTTC. Translated: CASSMNFGGQKNEQFF.

This clone was seen a handful of times. Other nucleotide sequences from this sample produce the same CDR3. This chain uses TRBV6-4 with TRBJ2-1, with 10 bases fitting TRBD2. J was trimmed by 4 bases and V by 0 bases; bases with no gene match: 0. This CDR3 comprises 15 residues. CDR1 and CDR2 (germline): MRHNA, SNTAGT. DNA of the CDR3: TGTGCCAGCAGTGACTCAGCGGGAGGGTACAATGAGCAGTTCTTC. Its protein product is CASSDSAGGYNEQFF.

The V and J genes are TRBV24-1 and TRBJ1-5; a weak D match, TRBD1 (5 bases). The CDR3 is made up of 13 amino acids. V lost 10 bases, J lost 6 bases, and 15 bases lay in between. Germline CDR1 is KGHDR and CDR2 is SFDVKD. CDR3 coding DNA: TGTGCCACGGCCGGGACCGGAGGTCAGCCCCAGCATTTT. Residues: CATAGTGGQPQHF.

The gene calls are TRBV27 and TRBJ1-6; tentatively, D is TRBD1 (6 bases). Trimming shortened V by 0 bases and J by 7 bases, and 22 bases separated the two germline ends. The length of the CDR3 is 19 residues. CDR1 is MNHEY, CDR2 SMNVEV, per germline (reference sequence). CDR3 bases: TGTGCCAGCAGTTTATCGAACCCCCCCTCCGTGAGGGGGAATTCACCCCTCCACTTT. Protein: CASSLSNPPSVRGNSPLHF.

This rearrangement joins TRBV7-8 to TRBJ2-7; possible D gene TRBD1, 5 bases. V lost 1 base and J lost 5, with 18 bases in between. The CDR3 covers 16 residues. Germline V lookup: CDR1 SGHVS, CDR2 FQNEAQ. This CDR3 is CASSLGVRVAPDEQYF. The DNA of the CDR3 is TGTGCCAGCAGCTTAGGAGTCAGGGTGGCACCCGACGAGCAGTACTTC.

The CDR3 sequence is CASSQYRVEAFF. CDR3 DNA: TGTGCCAGCAGCCAATACAGAGTTGAAGCTTTCTTT. This sequence joins TRBV14 and TRBJ1-1; D is uncertain. V lost 2 bases to trimming and J lost 7 bases, with 8 bases between them. The CDR3 sequence is 12 residues long. Germline CDR1 reads SGHDN; CDR2 reads FVKESK.

This clone has a handful of counts. V and J are TRBV11-2 and TRBJ2-1; D not resolved. CDR1 and CDR2 (germline): SGHAT, FQNNGV. CDR3 size: 15 residues. The V gene lost 6 bases and the J gene lost 2 bases, with 14 bases spanning the gap. The CDR3: CASRDPLQPYNEQFF. The CDR3 DNA reads as TGTGCCAGCAGAGATCCGCTACAGCCCTACAATGAGCAGTTCTTC. The entire variable domain, with the rest obtained from reference TRBV11-2 and TRBJ2-1, is as follows: EAGVAQSPRYKIIEKRQSVAFWCNPISGHATLYWYQQILGQGPKLLIQFQNNGVVDDSQLPKDRFSAERLKGVDSTLKIQPAKLEDSAVYLCASRDPLQPYNEQFFGPGTRLTVL.

The V gene is TRBV11-2, the J gene TRBJ2-3; D uncertain. CDR3 length equals 12 residues. The germline V and J ends were trimmed by 2 bases and 6 bases, with 6 bases remaining between them. CDR1 is SGHAT and CDR2 is FQNNGV in the germline V gene. CDR3 DNA: TGTGCCAGCAGCTTATCCGAGGATACGCAGTATTTT. Protein: CASSLSEDTQYF.

The gene calls are TRBV14 and TRBJ2-7; no reliable D call. Deletions cut 7 bases from V and 3 bases from J, with 16 bases between. The germline gives CDR1 SGHDN, CDR2 FVKESK. The CDR3 has 14 amino acids. CDR3 sequence (DNA): TGTGCCAGCATCATCCTCCCTCCTAACTACGAGCAGTACTTC. It encodes CASIILPPNYEQYF.

Concerning this clone itself: Other DNA sequences in this sample translate to the same CDR3. This rearrangement joins TRBV7-9 to TRBJ2-3; 7 bases line up with TRBD2. CDR1 and CDR2 (germline): SEHNR, FQNEAQ (reference sequence). With 2 bases clipped from V and 1 base from J, the junction kept 3 bases outside the gene matches. This CDR3 has 15 amino acids. CDR3 protein: CASSLPSGGTDTQYF. DNA for the CDR3: TGTGCCAGCAGCTTACCTAGCGGAGGCACAGATACGCAGTATTTT.

V usage is TRBV5-6 and J usage is TRBJ2-1, with 9 bases fitting TRBD1. The CDR3 loop spans 14 amino acids. V lost 9 bases to trimming and J lost 8 bases; unmatched junction nucleotides: 12. Germline CDR1 SGHDT, CDR2 YYEEEE. The CDR3 region is CATFGLDRGDEQFF. CDR3 bases: TGTGCCACCTTTGGATTGGACAGGGGCGATGAGCAGTTCTTC.

This chain's CDR3 is CASSLGQSGLTNPYEQYF. The CDR3 DNA sequence: TGTGCCAGCAGCTTAGGCCAATCGGGCTTAACGAACCCCTACGAGCAGTACTTC. The rearrangement links TRBV11-2 to TRBJ2-7, with D unclear. V dropped 1 base and J dropped 2 bases, with 21 bases sitting between them. The CDR3 extends over 18 amino acids. Germline V gene data show CDR1 as SGHAT and CDR2 as FQNNGV.

V and J are TRBV27 and TRBJ1-1; a possible D gene is TRBD1 (5 bases). Looked up from germline, CDR1 is MNHEY and CDR2 is SMNVEV (reference sequence). This CDR3 spans 14 amino acids. V dropped 6 bases and J dropped 3 bases, with 14 bases sitting between them. In DNA form, the CDR3 reads TGTGCCAGCAGGATCCGAGGGGCGGACACTGAAGCTTTCTTT. This translates into CASRIRGADTEAFF.